The rows below give T cell receptor beta chains drawn from one sample of a study of shared clonotypes between healthy human individuals. The assay was immunoSEQ multiplex PCR, and TCRdb's table has in-frame clones only and misses some. Among 2 million or so clones listed, 90% to 95% were seen once. The specimen was naive CD4+ T cells sorted from blood. These receptors all come from a man between 18 and 29 years old in good health. Both conserved end residues are part of each CDR3. D genes are given only for firm matches. A clone size is listed for some rows: how often the clone was seen (once, few, many), or a class if it is expanded.

J gene	D gene	V gene	clone size	CDR3 protein	CDR3 DNA
TRBJ1-5	-	TRBV7-8	-	CASSPLGSNQPQHF	TGTGCCAGCAGCCCCCTCGGTAGCAATCAGCCCCAGCATTTT
TRBJ2-7	TRBD2	TRBV5-6	-	CASSGRTSGSYEQYF	TGTGCCAGCAGTGGGCGGACTAGCGGGTCCTACGAGCAGTACTTC
TRBJ1-1	-	TRBV4-1	-	CASSRDAVSNTEAFF	TGCGCCAGCAGCCGTGACGCCGTCTCTAACACTGAAGCTTTCTTT
TRBJ1-4	-	TRBV6-1	-	CASSEWKGPNEKLFF	TGTGCCAGCAGTGAATGGAAGGGGCCTAATGAAAAACTGTTTTTT
TRBJ2-7	TRBD1	TRBV15	-	CATSRSGQGNIVPYEQYF	TGTGCCACCAGCAGAAGCGGACAGGGTAATATTGTACCCTACGAGCAGTACTTC
TRBJ1-2	-	TRBV30	-	CAWSVPGTSKTF	TGTGCCTGGAGTGTACCCGGGACTTCCAAGACCTTC
TRBJ1-1	-	TRBV10-3	-	CAIRDRDTREIF	TGTGCCATCCGGGACCGGGACACCCGGGAGATCTTT
TRBJ2-1	-	TRBV10-1	-	CASSENFGNEQFF	TGCGCCAGCAGTGAAAACTTCGGCAATGAGCAGTTCTTC
TRBJ1-5	TRBD1	TRBV5-1	-	CASSLDRGGQPQHF	TGCGCCAGCAGCTTGGACAGGGGGGGACAGCCCCAGCATTTT
TRBJ1-3	-	TRBV7-9	-	CASSPDGFSGNTIYF	TGTGCCAGCAGCCCAGACGGATTCTCTGGAAACACCATATATTTT
TRBJ2-3	-	TRBV19	-	CASSISSRGLADTQYF	TGTGCCAGTAGTATTTCGTCTAGGGGCCTAGCAGATACGCAGTATTTT
TRBJ2-3	-	TRBV2	-	CASRENSPRTDTQYF	TGTGCCAGCAGGGAGAATTCCCCCCGCACAGATACGCAGTATTTT
TRBJ2-7	-	TRBV19	-	CASSTRDGSYEQYF	TGTGCCAGTAGTACCCGGGACGGATCCTACGAGCAGTACTTC
TRBJ2-7	TRBD1	TRBV5-1	-	CASSLGGTGGPYEQYF	TGCGCCAGCAGCTTGGGAGGGACAGGGGGCCCATACGAGCAGTACTTC
TRBJ2-1	TRBD2	TRBV30	once	CAWSVLAGSYNEQFF	TGTGCCTGGAGTGTACTAGCGGGTTCGTACAATGAGCAGTTCTTC
TRBJ1-1	TRBD1	TRBV19	-	CASSPQQGTTEAFF	TGTGCCAGTAGTCCTCAACAGGGGACCACTGAAGCTTTCTTT
TRBJ2-7	TRBD2	TRBV4-3	-	CASSRGLAGTLNEQYF	TGCGCCAGCAGCCGAGGACTAGCGGGGACCCTTAACGAGCAGTACTTC
TRBJ2-1	TRBD2	TRBV29-1	once	CSARTSGSQNNEQFF	TGCAGCGCTCGGACTAGCGGGAGCCAAAACAATGAGCAGTTCTTC
TRBJ2-2	-	TRBV5-4	-	CASSWGNDAGELFF	TGTGCCAGCAGCTGGGGAAACGACGCCGGGGAGCTGTTTTTT
TRBJ1-6	-	TRBV25-1	-	CASSVGAYNSPLHF	TGTGCCAGCAGTGTGGGAGCCTATAATTCACCCCTCCACTTT
TRBJ1-5	-	TRBV4-3	-	CASSQERGNQPQHF	TGCGCCAGCAGCCAAGAGCGGGGGAATCAGCCCCAGCATTTT
TRBJ2-7	TRBD2	TRBV2	-	CASSSSSGEIGRQYF	TGTGCCAGCAGTTCCTCTAGCGGGGAGATAGGGAGGCAGTACTTC
TRBJ1-5	-	TRBV19	-	CASSRTGSDSPRHF	TGTGCCAGTAGTCGTACAGGGTCCGACTCTCCTCGGCATTTT
TRBJ1-2	TRBD1	TRBV30	-	CAWSVQTGEGYTF	TGTGCCTGGAGTGTACAGACAGGGGAAGGCTACACCTTC
TRBJ2-7	-	TRBV7-8	-	CASSLVIGSFAYEQYF	TGTGCCAGCAGCTTAGTTATCGGGAGCTTCGCCTACGAGCAGTACTTC
TRBJ2-7	TRBD2	TRBV30	once	CAGYGGGGSYEQYF	TGTGCCGGTTACGGCGGGGGGGGCTCTTACGAGCAGTACTTC
TRBJ2-7	-	TRBV15	-	CATSRVGVSYEQYF	TGTGCCACCAGCAGAGTGGGAGTCAGCTACGAGCAGTACTTC
TRBJ1-1	-	TRBV5-1	once	CASSVGGQLNTEAFF	TGCGCCAGCAGCGTCGGTGGACAGTTGAACACTGAAGCTTTCTTT
TRBJ1-1	TRBD1	TRBV7-9	-	CASSAGTGSAFF	TGTGCCAGCAGCGCGGGGACAGGGAGCGCTTTCTTT